These T cell receptor beta chains were read from a single sample in a study of OX40 agonist ivuxolimab in advanced cancers. Assay used: immunoSEQ multiplex PCR; TCRdb lists only in-frame clones, some missing. The table lists more than 50,000 clones, 85% of them singletons. The sequencing used CD4+ or CD8+ T cells sorted from blood, collected in a trial of the OX40 agonist ivuxolimab. These receptors came from an adult with an advanced solid tumor such as melanoma, head and neck, liver or kidney cancer. Both conserved end residues are part of each CDR3. Fields, in order: V gene, clone size, D gene, J gene, CDR3 protein, CDR3 DNA. The D gene is left open where the match is weak. Rows give clone size only sometimes, using once, few, many, or a class for an expanded clone.

v_gene: TRBV7-8
abundance: once
d_gene: TRBD1
j_gene: TRBJ2-7
CDR3aa: CASSSGQGAEQYF
CDR3nt: TGTGCCAGCAGCTCGGGACAGGGAGCCGAGCAGTACTTC

v_gene: TRBV7-2
abundance: -
d_gene: -
j_gene: TRBJ2-1
CDR3aa: CASSFDRSNEQFF
CDR3nt: TGTGCCAGCAGCTTTGACAGGAGCAATGAGCAGTTCTTC

v_gene: TRBV7-2
abundance: -
d_gene: -
j_gene: TRBJ2-4
CDR3aa: CASSFSEAKNIQYF
CDR3nt: TGTGCCAGCAGCTTTTCGGAAGCCAAAAACATTCAGTACTTC

v_gene: TRBV7-3
abundance: -
d_gene: TRBD1
j_gene: TRBJ1-4
CDR3aa: CASSHDRVNEKLFF
CDR3nt: TGTGCCAGCAGCCACGACAGGGTTAATGAAAAACTGTTTTTT

v_gene: TRBV14
abundance: -
d_gene: -
j_gene: TRBJ1-1
CDR3aa: CASSQDLRAEAFF
CDR3nt: TGTGCCAGCAGCCAAGACTTAAGGGCTGAAGCTTTCTTT

v_gene: TRBV7-8
abundance: -
d_gene: -
j_gene: TRBJ1-2
CDR3aa: CASSLEYVPVYGYTF
CDR3nt: TGTGCCAGCAGCTTAGAGTACGTCCCTGTCTATGGCTACACCTTC

v_gene: TRBV28
abundance: -
d_gene: -
j_gene: TRBJ2-3
CDR3aa: CASSSGHTDTQYF
CDR3nt: TGTGCCAGCAGTTCCGGGCACACAGATACGCAGTATTTT

v_gene: TRBV14
abundance: -
d_gene: -
j_gene: TRBJ1-4
CDR3aa: CAIRGLNEKLFF
CDR3nt: TGTGCCATTCGGGGCTTGAATGAAAAACTGTTTTTT

v_gene: TRBV10-3
abundance: -
d_gene: -
j_gene: TRBJ2-1
CDR3aa: CAVGSRGDNEQFF
CDR3nt: TGTGCCGTCGGATCCAGAGGAGACAATGAGCAGTTCTTC

v_gene: TRBV28
abundance: few
d_gene: -
j_gene: TRBJ2-7
CDR3aa: CATRGFYEQYF
CDR3nt: TGTGCCACCCGGGGTTTCTACGAGCAGTACTTC

v_gene: TRBV5-1
abundance: -
d_gene: -
j_gene: TRBJ2-3
CDR3aa: CASSLGISGGGTDTQYF
CDR3nt: TGCGCCAGCAGCTTGGGGATATCTGGTGGCGGCACAGATACGCAGTATTTT

v_gene: TRBV28
abundance: -
d_gene: TRBD1
j_gene: TRBJ1-5
CDR3aa: CASSWAQGTGRSNQPQHF
CDR3nt: TGTGCCAGCAGTTGGGCACAGGGGACTGGGAGGAGCAATCAGCCCCAGCATTTT

v_gene: TRBV28
abundance: -
d_gene: TRBD2
j_gene: TRBJ2-3
CDR3aa: CASSLGGRADTQYF
CDR3nt: TGTGCCAGCAGTTTAGGCGGGAGGGCTGATACGCAGTATTTT

v_gene: TRBV6-1
abundance: -
d_gene: -
j_gene: TRBJ1-1
CDR3aa: CASSDGALTEAFF
CDR3nt: TGTGCCAGCAGTGACGGGGCCCTGACTGAAGCTTTCTTT

v_gene: TRBV30
abundance: -
d_gene: -
j_gene: TRBJ2-5
CDR3aa: CAWSVGETQYF
CDR3nt: TGTGCCTGGAGTGTCGGAGAGACCCAGTACTTC

v_gene: TRBV2
abundance: -
d_gene: -
j_gene: TRBJ1-4
CDR3aa: CASSLEGEGSEKLFF
CDR3nt: TGTGCCAGCAGTCTGGAGGGTGAAGGGAGTGAAAAACTGTTTTTT

v_gene: TRBV18
abundance: -
d_gene: TRBD1
j_gene: TRBJ1-2
CDR3aa: CASSPPSGTAYGYTF
CDR3nt: TGTGCCAGCTCACCACCCAGCGGGACAGCTTATGGCTACACCTTC

v_gene: TRBV19
abundance: -
d_gene: TRBD1
j_gene: TRBJ1-2
CDR3aa: CATWGGGIIYGYTF
CDR3nt: TGTGCCACGTGGGGAGGGGGCATCATCTATGGCTACACCTTC

v_gene: TRBV10-3
abundance: -
d_gene: TRBD1
j_gene: TRBJ2-2
CDR3aa: CAISDRGTNTGELFF
CDR3nt: TGTGCCATCTCCGACAGGGGGACGAACACCGGGGAGCTGTTTTTT

v_gene: TRBV20-1
abundance: -
d_gene: -
j_gene: TRBJ1-2
CDR3aa: CSATADYGYTF
CDR3nt: TGCAGTGCCACGGCCGACTATGGCTACACCTTC

v_gene: TRBV10-1
abundance: -
d_gene: -
j_gene: TRBJ2-1
CDR3aa: CASSESVPSSEQFF
CDR3nt: TGCGCCAGCAGTGAGTCGGTCCCCAGCAGTGAGCAGTTCTTC

v_gene: TRBV2
abundance: -
d_gene: -
j_gene: TRBJ1-6
CDR3aa: CASSGQVYSPLHF
CDR3nt: TGTGCCAGCAGTGGTCAGGTTTATTCACCCCTCCACTTT

v_gene: TRBV19
abundance: -
d_gene: -
j_gene: TRBJ1-2
CDR3aa: CASSIAANGYGYTF
CDR3nt: TGTGCCAGTAGTATCGCAGCGAACGGCTATGGCTACACCTTC

v_gene: TRBV9
abundance: -
d_gene: TRBD2
j_gene: TRBJ2-2
CDR3aa: CASTNAGTSGTRAGELFF
CDR3nt: TGTGCCAGCACCAACGCCGGGACTAGCGGGACCCGGGCCGGGGAGCTGTTTTTT